This TCR beta chain was recorded in a study of vaccination and CD4 T cells after COVID-19. About the study: Post-vaccine sampling followed dose two by a median roughly 76 days (range 14 to 241).

As regards this clonotype: The antigen remains undetermined.

Germline V gene lookup returns CDR1 MNHEY and CDR2 SVGAGI. V lost 4 bases to trimming and J lost 2 bases; unmatched junction nucleotides: 6. The CDR3 loop spans 15 amino acids. The Oncomine TCR Beta short-read assay generated sequence data from the DNA of cultured CD4+ T cells. Using the QIAamp micro DNA kit, genomic DNA was extracted from the CD4+ T cells that had been cultured. From the PCR reads, TCRdb called clonotypes with MiXCR, one entry per CDR3 protein. The sample shows some 10,000 distinct CDR3 sequences, roughly 28% of them seen only once. Treatment described: roughly 10-day PBMC culture with coronavirus spike peptide pools or control peptides (ViraFEST assay). The unexposed donor's CD4+ T cells were collected before the COVID-19 pandemic (2011-2018). ViraFEST enlarged antigen-specific T cell populations with peptide pools and afterwards sequenced TCRs. Each well received around 1.8 million PBMCs, cultured with 10 IU/ml IL-2 and approximately 10 ug/ml peptide pools. CD4+ T cells were isolated by negative selection after more than 8 days of culture.

The chain joins TRBV6-5 to TRBJ2-7; 9 nucleotides align to TRBD1. The sample consisted of CD4+ T cells from blood, cultured in vitro. This clonotype originated in a human donor in good health. CDR3 DNA: TGTGCCAGCAGTTGGACAGGGGCCTCCACCTACGAGCAGTACTTC. It is translated as CASSWTGASTYEQYF.